A single sample is the source of the 8 T cell receptor beta chains below, sequenced in a study of T cell repertoires in cytomegalovirus infection. Via MiXCR, TCRdb re-called the reads, giving one row per CDR3 protein. The table has just under 300,000 distinct CDR3 sequences, 9.6% seen once; the top ten hold around 2.5%. Sequenced material: PBMCs. Receptors were obtained from a human donor in good health (CMV status not recorded). Some clones in this sample may be carry-over from other donors' samples.

The chain has TRBV7-6 and TRBJ2-2; D is perhaps TRBD2 (5 bases). The V gene's germline CDR1 is SGHVS and CDR2 FNYEAQ. The germline V and J ends were trimmed by 3 bases and 3 bases, with 14 bases remaining between them. There are 16 residues in the CDR3. The CDR3 here is CASSLTGREDTGELFF. For the CDR3, the DNA is TGTGCCAGCAGCTTGACGGGAAGAGAGGACACCGGGGAGCTGTTTTTT.

Ten or more counts support this clonotype. The J gene is TRBJ1-5, the V gene TRBV7-2; D unresolved. Germline-derived CDR1 and CDR2 are SGHTA and FQGNSA. The CDR3 has 13 amino acids. The germline V and J ends were trimmed by 3 bases and 5 bases, with 8 bases remaining between them. CDR3 sequence (DNA): TGTGCCAGCAGCTTCAGCGTCGATCAGCCCCAGCATTTT. It encodes CASSFSVDQPQHF. The entire variable domain, with the rest obtained from reference TRBV7-2 and TRBJ1-5, is as follows: GAGVSQSPSNKVTEKGKDVELRCDPISGHTALYWYRQSLGQGLEFLIYFQGNSAPDKSGLPSDRFSAERTGGSVSTLTIQRTQQEDSAVYLCASSFSVDQPQHFGDGTRLSIL.

This clonotype was found many times. The J gene is TRBJ2-3, the V gene TRBV7-2; 9 bases line up with TRBD2. CDR3 size: 16 residues. CDR1 SGHTA and CDR2 FQGNSA come from the germline V gene. With 1 base clipped from V and 6 bases from J, the junction kept 8 bases outside the gene matches. The CDR3 bases are TGTGCCAGCAGCTTAGGTGGGCGGGGGGGCCACGATACGCAGTATTTT. This encodes CASSLGGRGGHDTQYF.

This rearrangement joins TRBV7-8 to TRBJ1-2; D uncertain. This CDR3 contains 14 residues. Germline V gene sequence: CDR1 SGHVS, CDR2 FQNEAQ. V was trimmed by 3 bases and J by 5 bases, leaving 13 bases between them. CDR3 protein: CASSFLGTLYGYTF. CDR3 bases: TGTGCCAGCAGCTTTCTGGGAACCTTATATGGCTACACCTTC.

This clonotype was seen many times. The CDR3 reads CASSWGGANQPQHF. CDR3 DNA sequence: TGTGCCAGCAGCTGGGGAGGGGCAAATCAGCCCCAGCATTTT. The chain joins TRBV7-9 to TRBJ1-5; the D gene is possibly TRBD1 (5 bases). The V and J ends lost 4 bases and 4 bases respectively, with 11 bases between them. From germline, CDR1 is SEHNR and CDR2 FQNEAQ (reference sequence). The CDR3 is made up of 14 amino acids.

This clonotype has at least ten counts. The chain combines TRBV29-1 with TRBJ2-7, with 14 bases identical to TRBD2. The germline gives CDR1 SQVTM, CDR2 ANQGSEA. The V and J ends lost 8 bases and 0 bases, in that order; junction bases with no gene match: 9. The CDR3 is made up of 16 amino acids. The CDR3 spells CSLTPGLAGASYEQYV. DNA of the CDR3: TGCAGCTTAACACCGGGACTAGCGGGGGCCTCCTACGAGCAGTACGTC.

The gene calls are TRBV5-4 and TRBJ2-5, with D possibly being TRBD1 or TRBD2 (5 bases each). CDR1 and CDR2 from the germline V gene are SGHNT and YYREEE (reference sequence). The CDR3 consists of 13 residues. V lost 5 bases to trimming and J lost 3 bases, with 11 bases between them. CDR3 sequence: CASRGEGEETQYF. CDR3 sequence (DNA): TGTGCCAGCAGGGGAGAAGGGGAAGAGACCCAGTACTTC. The whole variable domain, filled in from reference TRBV5-4 and TRBJ2-5, reads ETGVTQSPTHLIKTRGQQVTLRCSSQSGHNTVSWYQQALGQGPQFIFQYYREEENGRGNFPPRFSGLQFPNYSSELNVNALELDDSALYLCASRGEGEETQYFGPGTRLLVL.

This clonotype was seen ten or more times. The rearrangement uses TRBV6-6 and TRBJ1-5; 7 nucleotides line up with TRBD1. V was clipped by 11 bases and J by 2 bases; unmatched bases: 15. The CDR3 sequence is 16 residues long. Germline assignment: CDR1 MNHNY and CDR2 SVGAGI (reference sequence). DNA for the CDR3: TGTGCCGGCGGGAGACAGGGCGAGAGCGGCAATCAGCCCCAGCATTTT. It specifies CAGGRQGESGNQPQHF.